Shown below are 18 T cell receptor beta chains from a single sample sequenced in a study of CD8 T cells in Susac syndrome. Random-hexamer reverse transcription was applied to roughly 0.5 to 1 ug RNA. MiXCR was run by TCRdb on the immunoSEQ multiplex PCR reads, yielding one entry per CDR3 protein. The data show about 180,000 distinct CDR3 sequences, with around 96% seen just once and roughly 0.16% held by the top ten. The sequenced sample consisted of CD8+ T cells from PBMCs. The receptors stem from a human donor with multiple sclerosis.

A single count supports this clonotype. This chain uses TRBV6-5 with TRBJ1-2, with D hard to call. The CDR3 contains 14 residues. V lost 6 bases and J 3 bases, leaving 14 bases between the germline ends. Germline V gives CDR1 MNHEY, CDR2 SVGAGI. This CDR3 is CASSGPQEDYGYTF. The DNA of the CDR3 is TGTGCCAGCAGCGGACCCCAGGAGGACTATGGCTACACCTTC.

The chain recombines TRBV9 with TRBJ2-2, with TRBD1 as a possible D gene (6 bases). Trimming shortened V by 0 bases and J by 5 bases, and 11 bases separated the two germline ends. This CDR3 has 15 residues. CDR1 SGDLS and CDR2 YYNGEE come from the germline V gene. The CDR3 nucleotides are TGTGCCAGCAGCGTAGATGAAACAGGGACCGGGGAGCTGTTTTTT. Translated: CASSVDETGTGELFF.

A single count supports this clonotype. The chain links TRBV20-1 to TRBJ1-1; D is unclear. V dropped 6 bases and J dropped 5 bases, with 19 bases sitting between them. Germline V lookup: CDR1 DFQATT, CDR2 SNEGSKA (reference sequence). This CDR3 region has 14 residues. CDR3 amino acids: CSAGRPRGLTEAFF. The DNA of the CDR3 is TGCAGTGCCGGACGTCCCCGTGGGTTGACTGAAGCTTTCTTT.

CDR3 DNA sequence: TGCAGTGCTAGAGATCTCGGGGGGGTAGGAGAGCAGTTCTTC. Residues: CSARDLGGVGEQFF. The chain carries TRBV20-1 and TRBJ2-1; 8 bases are a match to TRBD2. Germline V gene data show CDR1 as DFQATT and CDR2 as SNEGSKA (reference sequence). The junction had 8 bases not matched to a gene; V was cut back by 0 bases and J by 10 bases. This CDR3 is built from 14 residues.

The CDR3 sequence is CASTQGRDTEAFF. The DNA of the CDR3 is TGTGCCTCGACTCAGGGACGGGACACTGAAGCTTTCTTT. V gene TRBV7-3 combines with J gene TRBJ1-1; TRBD1 might be the D (5 bases). Germline CDR1 is SGHTA and CDR2 is FQGTGA. The V and J ends lost 11 bases and 3 bases respectively, with 16 bases between them. The CDR3 totals 13 residues.

V gene TRBV7-9 combines with J gene TRBJ2-7; D uncertain. Germline-derived CDR1 and CDR2 are SEHNR and FQNEAQ (reference sequence). Between the trimmed V and J ends, which lost 3 bases and 7 bases, there was a span of 13 bases. This CDR3 comprises 13 residues. The CDR3 nucleotides are TGTGCCAGCAGCTTTGCAGGACCGCAGGAGCAGTACTTC. Translating gives CASSFAGPQEQYF.

Comment on this clonotype: Germline and junction disagree at one end, which may indicate a read error. The rearrangement links TRBV25-1 to TRBJ1-3; D ambiguous. Germline CDR1 is MGHDK and CDR2 is SYGVNS. CDR3 length equals 12 residues. The CDR3 nucleotides read TGTGCCAGCGGTGACCCTGGAAACACCATATATTTT. It codes for CASGDPGNTIYF. Drawing the rest from reference TRBV25-1 and TRBJ1-3, the complete variable domain is EADIYQTPRYLVIGTGKKITLECSQTMGHDKMYWYQQDPGMELHLIHYSYGVNSTEKGDLSSESTVSRIRTEHFPLTLESARPSHTSQYLCASGDPGNTIYFGEGSWLTVV.

V and J are TRBV14 and TRBJ2-5, with a tentative D call TRBD2 (5 bases). Germline V CDR1 and CDR2: SGHDN, FVKESK. The CDR3 is made up of 12 amino acids. V was trimmed by 0 bases and J by 9 bases, leaving 8 bases between them. CDR3 nucleotide sequence: TGTGCCAGCAGCCAAGATCAGAGGGCCCAGTACTTC. Protein sequence: CASSQDQRAQYF. The variable domain in full, completed from reference TRBV14 and TRBJ2-5, reads EAGVTQFPSHSVIEKGQTVTLRCDPISGHDNLYWYRRVMGKEIKFLLHFVKESKQDESGMPNNRFLAERTGGTYSTLKVQPAELEDSGVYFCASSQDQRAQYFGPGTRLLVL.

CDR3 in DNA: TGTGCCAGCAGTGACCTACGAGGGTACACCTTC. Protein product: CASSDLRGYTF. This chain joins TRBV6-1 and TRBJ1-2; no clear D. The V gene lost 3 bases and the J gene lost 11 bases, with 10 bases spanning the gap. Per germline, CDR1 MNHNS and CDR2 SASEGT. The CDR3 length is 11 residues.

This sequence joins TRBV29-1 and TRBJ2-5, with 9 bases that match TRBD1. Germline V CDR1 and CDR2: SQVTM, ANQGSEA. The CDR3 extends over 16 amino acids. V lost 5 bases to trimming and J lost 1 base; unmatched junction nucleotides: 11. CDR3 region: CSVWGAVTGGQETQYF. CDR3 nucleotide sequence: TGCAGCGTTTGGGGGGCCGTGACAGGGGGCCAAGAGACCCAGTACTTC.

V usage is TRBV27 and J usage is TRBJ2-2; D may be TRBD1 or TRBD2 (6 bases each). The CDR3 runs 15 residues. Trimming removed 10 bases from V and 4 bases from J, with 19 bases in between. The V gene's germline CDR1 is MNHEY and CDR2 SMNVEV (reference sequence). CDR3 sequence reads: CATTRGAALTGELFF. CDR3 in DNA: TGTGCCACCACTAGGGGGGCAGCCCTCACCGGGGAGCTGTTTTTT.

This clonotype was counted between two and nine times. V and J are TRBV28 and TRBJ2-1; no firm D call. CDR1 and CDR2 (germline): MDHEN, SYDVKM. This CDR3 contains 12 residues. The V and J ends lost 2 bases and 7 bases respectively, with 6 bases between them. CDR3 amino acids: CASSLEANEQFF. The DNA for the CDR3 is TGTGCCAGCAGTTTAGAAGCGAATGAGCAGTTCTTC.

The rearrangement links TRBV28 to TRBJ2-7; no reliable D call. The CDR3 is 12 residues long. Germline CDR1 is MDHEN and CDR2 is SYDVKM. Trimming stripped 1 base from V and 5 bases from J, with 6 bases between. Here the CDR3 DNA reads TGTGCCAGCAGTTTATATAGGAACGAGCAGTACTTC. Amino acid sequence: CASSLYRNEQYF.

The chain couples TRBV29-1 to TRBJ2-1, with D possibly matching TRBD1 (6 bases). V lost 7 bases, J lost 10 bases, and 14 bases lay in between. This CDR3 is 11 amino acids long. Per the germline V gene, CDR1 is SQVTM and CDR2 is ANQGSEA. The CDR3 here is CSATTGLEQFF. The CDR3 DNA sequence: TGCAGCGCAACTACAGGGCTCGAGCAGTTCTTC.

J is TRBJ2-7 and V is TRBV29-1; 8 bases are shared with TRBD1. CDR3 length: 17 amino acids. CDR1 and CDR2 from the germline V gene are SQVTM and ANQGSEA. V lost 2 bases and J lost 1; bases outside the gene matches: 13. CDR3 nucleotides: TGCAGCGTTGAATCGTATCCGGCAGACAGGGGATCCTACGAGCAGTACTTC. Translating it yields CSVESYPADRGSYEQYF.

This chain links TRBV4-2 with TRBJ2-7; unclear D gene. The CDR3 has 13 amino acids. Germline CDR1 and CDR2: LGHNA and YNFKEQ. V was pared by 1 base and J by 5 bases, with 9 bases between. The chain's CDR3 is CASSQAGGNEQYF. The DNA for the CDR3 is TGTGCCAGCAGCCAAGCTGGTGGAAACGAGCAGTACTTC.

This chain uses TRBV7-8 with TRBJ2-5; TRBD1 aligns across 7 bases. With V trimmed by 5 bases and J by 2 bases, 5 bases remained unmatched. Germline CDR1 is SGHVS and CDR2 is FQNEAQ. This CDR3 comprises 14 residues. The CDR3 spells CASSEDRQQETQYF. As DNA, the CDR3 is TGTGCCAGCAGCGAGGACAGGCAACAAGAGACCCAGTACTTC.

This chain joins TRBV3-1 and TRBJ2-7, with TRBD2 matching over 14 bases. The CDR3 is 15 amino acids. The V and J ends lost 3 bases and 10 bases, in that order; junction bases with no gene match: 8. Germline CDR1 reads LGHDT; CDR2 reads YNNKEL (reference sequence). The CDR3 region is CASSHRAGLAGDQYF. CDR3 in DNA: TGTGCCAGCAGCCATAGAGCGGGACTAGCGGGAGATCAGTACTTC.